The clone carrying this T cell receptor (beta chain) was picked up many times. This sample stems from a study of T cells after yellow fever vaccination. A universal primer site and UMIs were added as TCR cDNA was made by 5'RACE template switching. One entry per CDR3 protein, called by TCRdb with MiXCR from the 5' RACE reads. The sample consists of more than 250,000 distinct CDR3 sequences, roughly 6.8% of them appearing once. This TCR derives from a man younger than 35 who received the YFV17D yellow fever vaccine. Sample: PBMCs, taken 35 to 50 days after the first yellow fever vaccination.

The CDR3 DNA sequence: TGTGCCAGCACGGCTAGGACAGGCTATACTACTACAGATACGCAGTATTTT. This translates into CASTARTGYTTTDTQYF. The chain recombines TRBV5-4 with TRBJ2-3, with 7 bases that match TRBD1. Germline CDR1 is SGHNT and CDR2 is YYREEE (reference sequence). V was clipped by 6 bases and J by 3 bases; unmatched bases: 16. There are 17 residues in the CDR3.